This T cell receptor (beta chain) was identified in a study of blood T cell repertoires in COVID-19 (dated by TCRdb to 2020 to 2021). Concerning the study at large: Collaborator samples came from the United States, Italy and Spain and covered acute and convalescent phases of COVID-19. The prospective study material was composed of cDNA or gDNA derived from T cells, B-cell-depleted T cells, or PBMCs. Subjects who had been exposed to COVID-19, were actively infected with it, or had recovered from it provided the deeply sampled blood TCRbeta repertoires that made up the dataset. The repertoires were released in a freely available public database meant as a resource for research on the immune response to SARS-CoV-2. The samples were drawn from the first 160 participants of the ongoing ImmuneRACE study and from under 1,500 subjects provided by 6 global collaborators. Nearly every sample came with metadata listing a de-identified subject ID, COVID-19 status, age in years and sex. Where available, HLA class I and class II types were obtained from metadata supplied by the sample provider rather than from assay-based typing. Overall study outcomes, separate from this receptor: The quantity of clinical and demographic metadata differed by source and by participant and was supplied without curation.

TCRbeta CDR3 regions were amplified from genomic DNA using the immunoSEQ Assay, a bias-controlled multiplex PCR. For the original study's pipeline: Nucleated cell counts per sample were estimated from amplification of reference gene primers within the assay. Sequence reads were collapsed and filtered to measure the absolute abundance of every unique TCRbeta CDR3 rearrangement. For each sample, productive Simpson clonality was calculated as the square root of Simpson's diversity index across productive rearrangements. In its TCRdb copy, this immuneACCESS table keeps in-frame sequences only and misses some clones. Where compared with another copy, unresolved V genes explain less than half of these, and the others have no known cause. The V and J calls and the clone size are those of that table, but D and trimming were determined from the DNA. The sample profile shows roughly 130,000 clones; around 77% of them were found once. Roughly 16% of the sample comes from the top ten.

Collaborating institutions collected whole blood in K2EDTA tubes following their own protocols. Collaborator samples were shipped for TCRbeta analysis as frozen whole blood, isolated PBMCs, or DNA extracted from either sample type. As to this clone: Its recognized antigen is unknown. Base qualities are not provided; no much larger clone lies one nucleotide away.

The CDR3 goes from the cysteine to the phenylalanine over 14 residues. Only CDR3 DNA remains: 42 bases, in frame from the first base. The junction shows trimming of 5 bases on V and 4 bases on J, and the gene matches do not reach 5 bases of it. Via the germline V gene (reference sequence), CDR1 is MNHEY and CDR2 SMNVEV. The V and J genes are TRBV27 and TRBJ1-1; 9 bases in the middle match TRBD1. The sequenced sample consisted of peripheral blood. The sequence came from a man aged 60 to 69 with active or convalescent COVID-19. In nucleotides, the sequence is TGTGCCAGCAGTCACAGGGGGCCGGGCACTGAAGCTTTCTTT. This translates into CASSHRGPGTEAFF.